This section outlines one T cell receptor (beta chain) sequence together with its context. This same CDR3 is encoded by further DNA sequences in the sample. TCRdb's copy holds only in-frame clones and misses some; the assay was immunoSEQ multiplex PCR. The repertoire holds around 250,000 clones, with around nine tenths as singletons. The CDR3 has 12 amino acids. V lost 2 bases and J lost 6; bases outside the gene matches: 1. Germline V gene data show CDR1 as MNHNY and CDR2 as SVGAGI (reference sequence). This sample stems from a study of blood T cell repertoires in COVID-19. Background on the study: Spain, Italy and the United States supplied samples that represented acute and convalescent COVID-19. T cells, B-cell-depleted T cells, or PBMCs provided the cDNA or gDNA that served as material.

This TCR derives from a middle-aged man with active or convalescent COVID-19. The rearrangement joins TRBV6-6 to TRBJ2-7; 7 nucleotides agree with TRBD1. Sequenced material: peripheral blood. The CDR3: CASSYPGGEQYF. For the CDR3, the DNA is TGTGCCAGCAGTTACCCAGGGGGCGAGCAGTACTTC.